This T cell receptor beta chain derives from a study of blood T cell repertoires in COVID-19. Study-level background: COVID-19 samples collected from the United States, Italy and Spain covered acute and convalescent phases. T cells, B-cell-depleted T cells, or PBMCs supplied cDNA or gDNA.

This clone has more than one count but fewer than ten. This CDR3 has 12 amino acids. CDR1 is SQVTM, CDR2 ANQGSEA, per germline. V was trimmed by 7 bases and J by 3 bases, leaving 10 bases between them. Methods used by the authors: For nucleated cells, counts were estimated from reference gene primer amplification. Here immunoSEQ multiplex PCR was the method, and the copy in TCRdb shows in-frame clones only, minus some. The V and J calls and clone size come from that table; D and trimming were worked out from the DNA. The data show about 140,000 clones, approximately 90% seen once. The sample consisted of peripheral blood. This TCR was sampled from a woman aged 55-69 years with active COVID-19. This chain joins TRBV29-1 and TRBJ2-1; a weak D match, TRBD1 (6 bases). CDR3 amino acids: CSGKTGYNEQFF. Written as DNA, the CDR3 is TGCAGCGGAAAGACAGGCTACAATGAGCAGTTCTTC.